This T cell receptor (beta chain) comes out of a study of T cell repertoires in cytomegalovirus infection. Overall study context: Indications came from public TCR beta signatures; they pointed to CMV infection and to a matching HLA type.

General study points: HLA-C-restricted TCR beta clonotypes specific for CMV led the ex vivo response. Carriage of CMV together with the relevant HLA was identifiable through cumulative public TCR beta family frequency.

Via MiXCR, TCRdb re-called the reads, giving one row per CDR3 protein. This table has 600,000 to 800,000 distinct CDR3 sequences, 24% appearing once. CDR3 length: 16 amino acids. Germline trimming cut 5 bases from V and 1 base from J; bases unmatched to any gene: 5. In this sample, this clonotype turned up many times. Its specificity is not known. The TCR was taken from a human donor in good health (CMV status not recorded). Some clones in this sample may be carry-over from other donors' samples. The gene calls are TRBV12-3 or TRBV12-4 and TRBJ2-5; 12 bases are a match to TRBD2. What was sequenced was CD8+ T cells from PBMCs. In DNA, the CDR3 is TGTGCCAGCAGTGGAACTAGCGGGGGGACCCAAGAGACCCAGTACTTC. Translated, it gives CASSGTSGGTQETQYF.